These T cell receptor beta chains were read from a single sample in a study of control samples from healthy donors and cancer patients. Here immunoSEQ multiplex PCR was the method, and the copy in TCRdb shows in-frame clones only, minus some. The sample includes approximately 160,000 clones, roughly 90% of them seen just once. Sequenced sample: blood. These receptor sequences come from a woman in her 30s in good health. The CDR3 runs from the conserved cysteine through the conserved F or W. The D gene is left open where the match is weak. The size field is filled for only some rows; it gives once, few, many or a size class.

>-|-|TRBV29-1|TRBJ2-7
TGCAGCGTGTCAAGCGGGACATCCTACGAGCAGTACTTC
CSVSSGTSYEQYF
>once|TRBD2|TRBV28|TRBJ2-1
TGTGCCAGCAGTCGATTAGCGGGGCCGCCGGCTGAGCAGTTCTTC
CASSRLAGPPAEQFF
>-|-|TRBV18|TRBJ1-1
TGTGCCAGCTCACGCAGGAACACTGAAGCTTTCTTT
CASSRRNTEAFF
>few|-|TRBV30|TRBJ1-3
TGTGCCTGGAGTGTACAGAGAAACACCATATATTTT
CAWSVQRNTIYF
>-|-|TRBV7-8|TRBJ2-7
TGTGCCAGCAGCTCCAGGGCTAGGTTGTACGAGCAGTACTTC
CASSSRARLYEQYF
>-|-|TRBV24-1|TRBJ1-3
TGTGCCACCAGTTCGACACCCCCTGGAAACACCATATATTTT
CATSSTPPGNTIYF
>-|-|TRBV27|TRBJ1-1
TGTGCCAGCAGTGCCAGGGGCGAGGCAGCTTTCTTT
CASSARGEAAFF
>-|-|TRBV11-2|TRBJ2-3
TGTGCCAGCAGCTTGCAGGGTCCTCTTAAAAGCACAGATACGCAGTATTTT
CASSLQGPLKSTDTQYF
>-|-|TRBV4-1|TRBJ1-3
TGCGCCAGCAGCCAGGTAACCCCGGAAAACACCATATATTTT
CASSQVTPENTIYF
>-|-|TRBV9|TRBJ1-3
TGTGCCAGCAGCCCGGACCACTCTGGAAACACCATATATTTT
CASSPDHSGNTIYF
>-|-|TRBV5-1|TRBJ1-5
TGCGCCAGCAGCACGGGGGGAGGCAATCAGCCCCAGCATTTT
CASSTGGGNQPQHF
>-|-|TRBV6-2/TRBV6-3|TRBJ1-6
TGTGCCAGCAGTTACGGGACAATAGGATCACCCCTCCACTTT
CASSYGTIGSPLHF
>-|-|TRBV7-3|TRBJ2-2
TGTGCCAGCAGTTCTCGGGGCGCTGGGACCGGGGAGCTGTTTTTT
CASSSRGAGTGELFF
>-|TRBD1|TRBV28|TRBJ1-5
TGTGCCAGCAGTTCTCGTTCCCGAAGGACAGGCTTAAATCAGCCCCAGCATTTT
CASSSRSRRTGLNQPQHF
>-|-|TRBV28|TRBJ1-2
TGTGCCAGCAGTTTCGGCAGGGATTATGGCTACACCTTC
CASSFGRDYGYTF
>-|-|TRBV5-6|TRBJ2-7
TGTGCCAGCAGTTATGTCAGCGGCTCCTACGAGCAGTACTTC
CASSYVSGSYEQYF
>-|-|TRBV28|TRBJ1-5
TGTGCCAGCACTCCGGGGGGAGATAGCAATCAGCCCCAGCATTTT
CASTPGGDSNQPQHF
>-|TRBD1|TRBV2|TRBJ1-5
TGTGCCAGCAACCAAGACAGGGGACACAATCAGCCCCAGCATTTT
CASNQDRGHNQPQHF
>-|TRBD1|TRBV3-1/TRBV3-2|TRBJ1-2
TGTGCCAGCAGCTCCGGGACAGGGGACTATGGCTACACCTTC
CASSSGTGDYGYTF
>-|-|TRBV3-1/TRBV3-2|TRBJ2-7
TGTGCCAGCAGCCCCCGAGAGACAGCACCCTACGAGCAGTACTTC
CASSPRETAPYEQYF
>-|-|TRBV29-1|TRBJ1-1
TGCAGCGTTGGAAGGGGCACTGGGACTGAAGCTTTCTTT
CSVGRGTGTEAFF
>-|TRBD1|TRBV9|TRBJ1-6
TGTGCCAGCAGCCCCGGGACAGCTAATTCACCCCTCCACTTT
CASSPGTANSPLHF
>-|TRBD2|TRBV6-5|TRBJ2-7
TGTGCCAGCAGTTACTCTTCCCTAGCGGGAAACCACGAGCAGTACTTC
CASSYSSLAGNHEQYF
>-|TRBD1|TRBV25-1|TRBJ1-3
TGTGCCAGCAGCCTCCATATAGGGGGCAAGTCTGGAAACACCATATATTTT
CASSLHIGGKSGNTIYF
>once|-|TRBV2|TRBJ1-6
TGTGCCAGCAACGAGGTTCGATCACCCCTCCACTTT
CASNEVRSPLHF
>once|-|TRBV7-9|TRBJ2-3
TGTGCCAGCAGCTTTCGACAGGTTAGGGGCACAGATACGCAGTATTTT
CASSFRQVRGTDTQYF
>-|-|TRBV27|TRBJ2-7
TGTGCCAGCAGTTTGGCGGGGCCCCACGAGCAGTACTTC
CASSLAGPHEQYF
>once|TRBD2|TRBV7-9|TRBJ2-2
TGTGCCAGCAGCCCAATAGCGGGGAGCACCGGGGAGCTGTTTTTT
CASSPIAGSTGELFF
>-|-|TRBV5-4|TRBJ1-6
TGTGCCAGCAGCCCTGGGGGCTCCTATAATTCACCCCTCCACTTT
CASSPGGSYNSPLHF
>-|-|TRBV28|TRBJ1-3
TGTGCCAGCAGTTTCATCGGTCGCTCTGGAAACACCATATATTTT
CASSFIGRSGNTIYF
>-|-|TRBV6-2/TRBV6-3|TRBJ2-1
TGTGCCAGCAGTTCCAAAACGGTGGGTGGCGATGAGCAGTTCTTC
CASSSKTVGGDEQFF
>-|TRBD1|TRBV9|TRBJ2-5
TGTGCCAGCAGCGTAGAAGGACAGGGGGCCTGGGAGACCCAGTACTTC
CASSVEGQGAWETQYF
>-|-|TRBV7-2|TRBJ2-3
TGTGCCAGCAGCTTAGTGGGGCAGGTTCCAGATACGCAGTATTTT
CASSLVGQVPDTQYF
>-|-|TRBV5-1|TRBJ2-7
TGCGCCAGCAGCCCCGACAGGATCTACGAGCAGTACTTC
CASSPDRIYEQYF
>once|-|TRBV7-9|TRBJ1-1
TGTGCCAGCAGCTTCCCCGGGGGGAACACTGAAGCTTTCTTT
CASSFPGGNTEAFF
>-|-|TRBV19|TRBJ1-1
TGTGCCAGTAGTATAGTGCGGTCAATGAACACTGAAGCTTTCTTT
CASSIVRSMNTEAFF
>-|TRBD1|TRBV28|TRBJ2-3
TGTGCCAGCAGTTTACCCGGGACAGACACAGATACGCAGTATTTT
CASSLPGTDTDTQYF
>-|-|TRBV28|TRBJ1-6
TGTGCCAGCAGTTTATTATATTCACCCCTCCACTTT
CASSLLYSPLHF
>-|TRBD2|TRBV11-2|TRBJ2-2
TGTGCCAGCAGCTTAGTTGCGGGAGGGCCCGGGGAGCTGTTTTTT
CASSLVAGGPGELFF
>-|TRBD2|TRBV5-5|TRBJ2-3
TGTGCCAGCAGCTTGTTAGCGGGAGACCCTAGGGCCAAAGATACGCAGTATTTT
CASSLLAGDPRAKDTQYF
>-|-|TRBV15|TRBJ1-2
TGTGCCACCAGCAGAGATCTCAGATGGGAGGGAGGCTACACCTTC
CATSRDLRWEGGYTF
>-|TRBD2|TRBV5-5|TRBJ2-7
TGTGCCAGCAGCTTGAGTACTAGCGGTTACGAGCAGTACTTC
CASSLSTSGYEQYF
>few|-|TRBV6-5|TRBJ1-2
TGTGCCAGCAGCCCGGACGGATATGGCTACACCTTC
CASSPDGYGYTF
>-|TRBD2|TRBV4-3|TRBJ2-1
TGCGCCAGCAGCCAAATGACTAGCGGAGACTACAATGAGCAGTTCTTC
CASSQMTSGDYNEQFF
>once|-|TRBV11-2|TRBJ1-5
TGTGCCAGCAGCTTAGCGGGGATTAGCAATCAGCCCCAGCATTTT
CASSLAGISNQPQHF
>-|TRBD1|TRBV5-6|TRBJ1-5
TGTGCCAGCAGCTTCAGGACAGGGAGAGGACAGCCCCAGCATTTT
CASSFRTGRGQPQHF
>-|-|TRBV6-5|TRBJ1-2
TGTGCCAGCAGTTACCCCTTACTGGGAGGCTACACCTTC
CASSYPLLGGYTF
>-|TRBD1|TRBV28|TRBJ1-2
TGTGCCAGCAGTCGGGGACAGGGTTATGGCTACACCTTC
CASSRGQGYGYTF
>once|-|TRBV24-1|TRBJ2-1
TGTGCCACCAGTGAGGCGGGACCTTTGGATGAGCAGTTCTTC
CATSEAGPLDEQFF
>once|TRBD2|TRBV6-5|TRBJ2-1
TGTGCCAGCAGTTATAGCGGGAGGGCTTACAATGAGCAGTTCTTC
CASSYSGRAYNEQFF
>-|TRBD1|TRBV30|TRBJ2-7
TGTGCCTGGAGTGTTCTGGACAGGCTCTCCTACGAGCAGTACTTC
CAWSVLDRLSYEQYF
>-|TRBD1|TRBV5-5|TRBJ1-4
TGTGCCAGCAGCCTTACTACCGGGACAGGAAATGAAAAACTGTTTTTT
CASSLTTGTGNEKLFF